This TCR beta chain stems from a study of blood T cell repertoires in COVID-19. About the research overall: The United States, Italy and Spain provided the acute and convalescent COVID-19 samples.

Only in-frame clones appear in the TCRdb table, and some are missing; sequencing was by immunoSEQ multiplex PCR. The sample holds over 130,000 clones; 88% are singletons and the top ten take about 11%. Germline V gene data show CDR1 as MDHEN and CDR2 as SYDVKM. The ends lost 6 bases at V and 8 bases at J; junction bases unmatched: 7. The CDR3 runs to 13 residues. The receptor was derived from a man in his sixties with active or convalescent COVID-19. Sequenced input: peripheral blood. The chain combines TRBV28 with TRBJ1-2, with TRBD1 identical over 9 bases. Here the CDR3 DNA reads TGTGCCAGCAGACCGGACAGGGGTGCAGGCTACACCTTC. It is translated as CASRPDRGAGYTF.